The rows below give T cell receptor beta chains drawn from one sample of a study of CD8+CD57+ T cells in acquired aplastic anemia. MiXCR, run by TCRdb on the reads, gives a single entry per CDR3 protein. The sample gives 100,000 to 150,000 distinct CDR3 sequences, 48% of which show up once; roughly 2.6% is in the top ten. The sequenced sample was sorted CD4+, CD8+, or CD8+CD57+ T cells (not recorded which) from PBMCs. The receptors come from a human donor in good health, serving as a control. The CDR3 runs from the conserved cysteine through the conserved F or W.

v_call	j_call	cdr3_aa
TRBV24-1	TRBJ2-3	CATSDRFTDTQYF
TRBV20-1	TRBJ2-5	CSARGQGVFGKTQYF
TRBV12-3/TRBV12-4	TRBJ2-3	CASSFRGTPYATQYF
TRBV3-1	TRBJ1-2	CASSQESERGYTF
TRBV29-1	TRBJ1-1	CSVLAVRGTEAFF
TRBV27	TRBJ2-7	CARANRDRVPYEQYF
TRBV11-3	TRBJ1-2	CASSSGPERYGYTF
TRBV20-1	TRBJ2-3	CSARDWRDTQYF
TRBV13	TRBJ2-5	CASSSWTSGKQETQYF
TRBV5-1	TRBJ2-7	CASSFRDGSYEQYF
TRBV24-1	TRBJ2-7	CATSDPGYHEQYF
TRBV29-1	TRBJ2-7	CSVRTSSYEQYF
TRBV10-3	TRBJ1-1	CAARNPGIRKMNTEAFF
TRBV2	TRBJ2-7	CASRWGSYEQYF
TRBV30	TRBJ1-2	CAWSGRGGVSGYTF
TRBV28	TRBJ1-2	CASSQTNSGNTF
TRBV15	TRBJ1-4	CATSRDRTNEKLFF
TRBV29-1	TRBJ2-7	CSASRDRRPYEQYF
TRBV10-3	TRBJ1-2	CAISGTRGGYTF
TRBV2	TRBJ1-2	CASSELLRDRGYTF
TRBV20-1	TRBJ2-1	CSAPDPAQGQFF
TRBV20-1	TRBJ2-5	CSTRVAGKETQYF
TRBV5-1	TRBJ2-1	CASRRNTGTGFNEQFF
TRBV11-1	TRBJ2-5	CASSNRDRTARGTQYF
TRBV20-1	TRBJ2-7	CSAEGGGTSSYEQYF
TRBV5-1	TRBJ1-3	CASSSGRDSSGNTIYF
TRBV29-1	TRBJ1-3	CSVSVSRDTMYF
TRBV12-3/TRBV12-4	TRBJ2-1	CASRFTGNYNEQFF
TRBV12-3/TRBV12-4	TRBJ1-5	CASRGAGWDNQPQHF
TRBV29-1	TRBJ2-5	CSVVGVAQETQYF
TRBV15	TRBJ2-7	CATSRGLDRAEQYF
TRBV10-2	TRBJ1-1	CASTGGINTEAFF
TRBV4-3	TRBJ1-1	CASSQDRGGTEAFF
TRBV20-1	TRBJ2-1	CSARRLPHNEQFF
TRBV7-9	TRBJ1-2	CASSFETDKYGYTF
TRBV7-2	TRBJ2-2	CASSRPGGGELFF
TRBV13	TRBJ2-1	CASSVDSSGGAREQFF
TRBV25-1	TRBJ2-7	CACSARDGRGPSYEQYF
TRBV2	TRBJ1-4	CASSSGYGTNEKLFF
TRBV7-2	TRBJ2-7	CASSLPAPGTGVYEQYF
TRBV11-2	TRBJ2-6	CASSLVASGGAYVLTF
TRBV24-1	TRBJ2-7	CATSAGGAGYEQYF
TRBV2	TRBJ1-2	CASSEGLTAGGYTF
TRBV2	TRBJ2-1	CASRVEADDEQFF
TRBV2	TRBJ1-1	CASSRGVKSEAFF
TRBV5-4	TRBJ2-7	CASSLGGRGSDEQYF
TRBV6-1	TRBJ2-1	CASSRTGVNEQFF
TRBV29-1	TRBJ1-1	CSVSKGRDTEAFF
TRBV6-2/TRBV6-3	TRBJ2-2	CASSSGYTGELFF
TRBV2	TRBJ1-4	CASSGRGGTFELFF
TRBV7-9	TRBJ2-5	CASSRGTAQETQYF
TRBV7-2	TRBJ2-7	CASTPSGLLYEQYF
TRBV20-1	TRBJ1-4	CSARDRGVREKLFF
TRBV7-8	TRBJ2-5	CASSLTVQETQYF
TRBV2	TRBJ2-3	CASSVQANRDTQYF